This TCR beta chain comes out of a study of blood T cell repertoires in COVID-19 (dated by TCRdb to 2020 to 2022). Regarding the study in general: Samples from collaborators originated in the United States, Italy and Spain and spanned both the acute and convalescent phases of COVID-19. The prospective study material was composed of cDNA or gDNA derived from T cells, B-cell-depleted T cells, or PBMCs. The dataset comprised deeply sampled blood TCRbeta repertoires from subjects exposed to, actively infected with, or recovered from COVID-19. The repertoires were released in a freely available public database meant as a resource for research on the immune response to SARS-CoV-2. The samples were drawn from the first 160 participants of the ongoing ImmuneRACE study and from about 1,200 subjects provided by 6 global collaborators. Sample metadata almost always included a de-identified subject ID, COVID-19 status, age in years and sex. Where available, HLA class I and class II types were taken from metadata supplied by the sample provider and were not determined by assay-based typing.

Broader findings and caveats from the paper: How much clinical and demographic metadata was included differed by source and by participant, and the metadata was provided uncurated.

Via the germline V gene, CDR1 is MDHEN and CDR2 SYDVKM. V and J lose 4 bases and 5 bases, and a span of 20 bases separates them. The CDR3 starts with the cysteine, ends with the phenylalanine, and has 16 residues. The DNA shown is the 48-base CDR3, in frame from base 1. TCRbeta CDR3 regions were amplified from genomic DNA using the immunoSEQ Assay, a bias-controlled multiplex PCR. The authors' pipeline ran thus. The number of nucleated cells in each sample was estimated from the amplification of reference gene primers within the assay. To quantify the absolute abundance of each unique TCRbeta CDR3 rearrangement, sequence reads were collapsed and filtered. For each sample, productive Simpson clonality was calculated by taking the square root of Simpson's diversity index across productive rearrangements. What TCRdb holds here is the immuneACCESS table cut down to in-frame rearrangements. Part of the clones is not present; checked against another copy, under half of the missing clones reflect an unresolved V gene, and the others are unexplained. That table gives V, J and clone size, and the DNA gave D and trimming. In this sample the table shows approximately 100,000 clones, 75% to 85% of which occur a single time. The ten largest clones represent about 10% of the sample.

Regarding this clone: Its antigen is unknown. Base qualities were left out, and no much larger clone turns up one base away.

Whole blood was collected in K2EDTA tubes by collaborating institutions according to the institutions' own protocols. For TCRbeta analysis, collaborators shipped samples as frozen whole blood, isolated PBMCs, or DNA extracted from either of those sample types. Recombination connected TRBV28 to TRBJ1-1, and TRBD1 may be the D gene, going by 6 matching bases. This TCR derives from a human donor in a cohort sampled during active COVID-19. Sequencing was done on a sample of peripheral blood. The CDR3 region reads CASSSPGGARSTEAFF. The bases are TGTGCCAGCAGTTCCCCGGGGGGGGCAAGGAGTACTGAAGCTTTCTTT.